The 24 T cell receptor beta chains below were found in one sample sequenced in a study of blood T cell repertoires in COVID-19. Using immunoSEQ multiplex PCR, the repertoire was profiled, and TCRdb retains in-frame clones only, with some absent. The sample yields tens of thousands of clones, approximately 81% seen once. The sample comprised peripheral blood. These receptor sequences come from a woman aged 70 to 79 with acute or convalescent COVID-19.

V gene TRBV7-9 combines with J gene TRBJ2-1; 7 bases fit TRBD2. CDR3 length equals 15 residues. The V segment lost 5 bases and the J segment 2 bases; nucleotides outside the gene matches: 6. From germline, CDR1 is SEHNR and CDR2 FQNEAQ (reference sequence). For the CDR3, the DNA is TGTGCCAGCAGCCCCGGGGGGAGGACCTACAATGAGCAGTTCTTC. Translated, it gives CASSPGGRTYNEQFF. Full variable domain (missing parts from reference TRBV7-9 and TRBJ2-1): DTGVSQNPRHKITKRGQNVTFRCDPISEHNRLYWYRQTLGQGPEFLTYFQNEAQLEKSRLLSDRFSAERPKGSFSTLEIQRTEQGDSAMYLCASSPGGRTYNEQFFGPGTRLTVL.

The chain is built from TRBV18 and TRBJ1-1; TRBD1 matches 7 bases. CDR3 length equals 16 residues. With 2 bases clipped from V and 5 bases from J, the junction kept 11 bases outside the gene matches. Germline-derived CDR1 and CDR2 are KGHSH and LQKENI. The CDR3 DNA reads TGTGCCAGCTCACCAGCCCTACTCCCAGGGGGAACTGAAGCTTTCTTT. Protein sequence: CASSPALLPGGTEAFF.

J is TRBJ1-5 and V is TRBV6-5; weak D call: TRBD1 (5 bases). V lost 6 bases, J lost 2 bases, and 14 bases lay in between. Germline V gene sequence: CDR1 MNHEY, CDR2 SVGAGI. There are 15 residues in the CDR3. The CDR3 DNA is TGTGCCAGCAGGAGTCACGGGGGGGGCAATCAGCCCCAGCATTTT. Protein: CASRSHGGGNQPQHF.

The chain couples TRBV25-1 to TRBJ1-4; no clear D gene. This CDR3 comprises 18 residues. Trimming removed 6 bases at V and 8 bases at J, with 28 bases between. Germline V gene sequence: CDR1 MGHDK, CDR2 SYGVNS. The CDR3 loop is CASSEPHRDYLLKEKLFF. The CDR3 DNA is TGTGCCAGCAGCGAGCCCCATCGCGACTATCTACTCAAAGAAAAACTGTTTTTT.

The V call is TRBV6-5, the J call TRBJ2-5; D may be TRBD2 (7 bases). Germline V lookup: CDR1 MNHEY, CDR2 SVGAGI. V was pared by 0 bases and J by 4 bases, with 9 bases between. The CDR3 spans 14 residues. The CDR3 DNA reads as TGTGCCAGCAGTTACTCACGGGGGGCAGAGACCCAGTACTTC. It translates to CASSYSRGAETQYF.

This chain uses TRBV2 with TRBJ2-2, with 8 nucleotides matching TRBD2. J was trimmed by 1 base and V by 10 bases; bases with no gene match: 5. Per the germline V gene, CDR1 is SNHLY and CDR2 is FYNNEI. This CDR3 has 14 amino acids. CDR3: CANKRERNTGELFF. CDR3 coding DNA: TGTGCCAACAAGCGGGAGCGGAACACCGGGGAGCTGTTTTTT.

The chain recombines TRBV29-1 with TRBJ2-3; perhaps TRBD2 as D (6 bases). V lost 5 bases and J 8 bases, leaving 11 bases between the germline ends. The CDR3 is 11 residues long. Germline CDR1 is SQVTM and CDR2 is ANQGSEA. The CDR3 is CSVLGDFTQYF. CDR3 in DNA: TGCAGCGTTCTGGGGGACTTTACGCAGTATTTT.

This clone turned up a few times. The chain recombines TRBV25-1 with TRBJ1-2; 8 positions match TRBD1. The CDR3 runs 12 residues. Germline trimming cut 3 bases from V and 7 bases from J; bases unmatched to any gene: 1. Germline V gene sequence: CDR1 MGHDK, CDR2 SYGVNS. CDR3 DNA: TGTGCCAGCAGTGACAGGGGGCTTGGCTACACCTTC. Its protein product is CASSDRGLGYTF.

The V and J genes are TRBV5-8 and TRBJ1-3; D gene ambiguous. Germline values: CDR1 SGHTS, CDR2 YDEGEE. CDR3 length: 12 residues. Trimming shortened V by 3 bases and J by 2 bases, and 3 bases separated the two germline ends. The CDR3 region has the DNA TGTGCCAGCAGCTCCACTGGAAACACCATATATTTT. It codes for CASSSTGNTIYF.

The count of this clone is one. The chain has TRBV28 and TRBJ1-6; 10 bases align to TRBD1. CDR1 MDHEN and CDR2 SYDVKM come from the germline V gene. The junction had 2 bases not matched to a gene; V was cut back by 2 bases and J by 10 bases. The CDR3 has 14 amino acids. DNA for the CDR3: TGTGCCAGCAGTTTAGACAGGGGGCAATCACCCCTCCACTTT. It codes for CASSLDRGQSPLHF.

The rearrangement joins TRBV6-6 to TRBJ1-5, with 8 bases identical to TRBD1. The germline V gene has CDR1 MNHNY and CDR2 SVGAGI (reference sequence). The CDR3 runs to 16 residues. V was clipped by 5 bases and J by 2 bases; unmatched bases: 8. CDR3 loop: CASSPRGQGGNQPQHF. CDR3 DNA: TGTGCCAGCAGTCCCCGCGGACAGGGAGGCAATCAGCCCCAGCATTTT.

This chain links TRBV6-2 or TRBV6-3 with TRBJ1-6; maybe TRBD1 (6 bases). The V gene lost 4 bases and the J gene lost 8 bases, with 15 bases spanning the gap. CDR1 is MNHEY, CDR2 SVGEGT, per germline. This CDR3 region has 15 residues. As DNA, the CDR3 is TGTGCCAGCAGTTTCTACAGGGATCGAGATTCACCCCTCCACTTT. This encodes CASSFYRDRDSPLHF.

The chain employs TRBV6-6 and TRBJ1-3; D remains ambiguous. Germline V gene lookup returns CDR1 MNHNY and CDR2 SVGAGI (reference sequence). V was clipped by 5 bases and J by 2 bases, with 7 bases between them. The CDR3 is 13 amino acids. The DNA for the CDR3 is TGTGCCAGCAGTCCTAATACTGGAAACACCATATATTTT. Amino acids: CASSPNTGNTIYF.

This rearrangement joins TRBV5-6 to TRBJ2-1, with 10 bases matching TRBD1. The V and J ends lost 3 bases and 8 bases, in that order; junction bases with no gene match: 8. The CDR3 consists of 15 residues. Germline V lookup: CDR1 SGHDT, CDR2 YYEEEE. As DNA, the CDR3 is TGTGCCAGCAGCTGGGGGACAGGGGCCTCTGATGAGCAGTTCTTC. Its protein is CASSWGTGASDEQFF.

The genes are TRBV11-3 and TRBJ2-1; D may be TRBD2 (6 bases). Trimming shortened V by 4 bases and J by 7 bases, and 20 bases separated the two germline ends. Germline V lookup: CDR1 SGHNT, CDR2 YENEEA. The CDR3 totals 16 residues. The CDR3 coding sequence is TGTGCCAGCAGCTCCAGGGAGGCTAGCGAGAAGAATGAGCAGTTCTTC. As protein: CASSSREASEKNEQFF.

The V gene is TRBV5-1, the J gene TRBJ2-1; 9 bases map to TRBD2. Germline trimming cut 4 bases from V and 0 bases from J; bases unmatched to any gene: 17. Germline V CDR1 and CDR2: SGHRS, YFSETQ. There are 20 residues in the CDR3. CDR3 in amino acids: CASSARGETSGASSYNEQFF. The CDR3 region has the DNA TGCGCCAGCAGCGCGCGAGGTGAGACTAGCGGAGCGAGCTCCTACAATGAGCAGTTCTTC.

V usage is TRBV7-2 and J usage is TRBJ1-2; D may be TRBD1 (6 bases). V was pared by 5 bases and J by 3 bases, with 13 bases between. From germline, CDR1 is SGHTA and CDR2 FQGNSA. The CDR3 extends over 14 amino acids. CDR3 DNA: TGTGCCAGCAGCGAGACAGGCTTCCACTATGGCTACACCTTC. This translates into CASSETGFHYGYTF.

The chain is built from TRBV18 and TRBJ1-6; D gene uncertain. Per germline, CDR1 KGHSH and CDR2 LQKENI. V lost 6 bases to trimming and J lost 7 bases, with 13 bases between them. The CDR3 runs to 14 residues. The CDR3 DNA reads TGTGCCAGCTCCCCCGAGGGTGGCAATTCACCCCTCCACTTT. This encodes CASSPEGGNSPLHF.

This clone was seen once. V is TRBV28 and J is TRBJ1-2; 7 positions agree with TRBD1. Trimming took 4 bases from V and 2 from J; bases not matched to a gene: 10. Germline loops: CDR1 MDHEN, CDR2 SYDVKM. The CDR3 has 16 amino acids. CDR3 in DNA: TGTGCCAGCAGTTCTTTCTCACAGGGGTTCAACTATGGCTACACCTTC. It is translated as CASSSFSQGFNYGYTF.

The CDR3 region has the DNA TGTGCCAGCAGCTTGCTGGCTAGCGGTCAAGAGACCCAGTACTTC. This gives the protein CASSLLASGQETQYF. The rearrangement links TRBV5-6 to TRBJ2-5, with 7 positions matching TRBD2. Trimming took 1 base from V and 2 from J; bases not matched to a gene: 5. The CDR3 is 15 amino acids. Germline CDR1 and CDR2: SGHDT and YYEEEE.

The CDR3 DNA reads as TGTGCCAGCAGTTATAAGCCGAACACTGAAGCTTTCTTT. Translating it yields CASSYKPNTEAFF. The chain carries TRBV27 and TRBJ1-1; D is ambiguous. The CDR3 runs to 13 residues. V was shortened by 4 bases and J by 1 base, with 7 bases between the two germline ends. CDR1 is MNHEY, CDR2 SMNVEV, per germline (reference sequence).

The chain has TRBV15 and TRBJ2-5; tentatively, D is TRBD2 (5 bases). The germline V gene has CDR1 LNHNV and CDR2 YYDKDF (reference sequence). CDR3 length equals 13 residues. Trimming removed 4 bases at V and 3 bases at J, with 9 bases between. As DNA, the CDR3 is TGTGCCACCAGCAAACGGGGAGAAGAGACCCAGTACTTC. Translating gives CATSKRGEETQYF.

This clone was counted once. The V gene is TRBV28, the J gene TRBJ1-6; no definite D call. The ends were cut back, 6 bases at V and 7 bases at J, with 16 bases in the middle. The CDR3 consists of 15 residues. The germline V gene encodes CDR1 MDHEN and CDR2 SYDVKM. CDR3 amino acids: CASRPPWARNSPLHF. The CDR3 coding sequence is TGTGCCAGCAGGCCCCCTTGGGCTCGCAATTCACCCCTCCACTTT.

The DNA for the CDR3 is TGTGCCAGCAGCGATAGACAGGGCGCTAATGAAAAACTGTTTTTT. Protein: CASSDRQGANEKLFF. The J gene is TRBJ1-4, the V gene TRBV7-9; 7 bases fit TRBD1. The trim removed 5 bases at V and 3 bases at J, leaving 6 bases unmatched. The CDR3 loop spans 15 amino acids. The germline CDR1 and CDR2 sequences are SEHNR and FQNEAQ (reference sequence).